This TCR beta chain stems from a study of T cells in narcolepsy. General observations from the study: Blood of same and different patients, but not healthy controls, reportedly held recurring autoreactive clonotypes. Autoreactive clone sequences were missing from some blood memory CD4+ repertoires. HCRT-specific and TRIB2-specific autoreactive clonotypes appeared among same-patient CSF and blood CD4+ clonotypes.

Method: immunoSEQ multiplex PCR; TCRdb's copy keeps in-frame clones and lacks some. Of 30,000 to 40,000 clones in the sample, 81% were seen once. About this clone itself: The antigen remains undetermined.

The TCR comes from a human donor in good health. The sequenced sample was memory (CD45RA-) CD4+ T cells from blood.

The CDR3 bases are TGCGCCAGCAGCGCAGGACAGGGGTTGCCGCGAACTGAAGCTTTCTTT. Amino acid sequence: CASSAGQGLPRTEAFF. The chain carries TRBV5-1 and TRBJ1-1; the match to TRBD1 covers 9 bases. The CDR3 spans 16 residues. Germline CDR1 reads SGHRS; CDR2 reads YFSETQ. The V and J ends lost 4 bases and 5 bases, in that order; junction bases with no gene match: 12.